A single sample gave rise to the 26 T cell receptor beta chains below, sequenced in a study of blood T cell repertoires in COVID-19. Generated by immunoSEQ multiplex PCR, the TCRdb table keeps only in-frame clones and is missing some. The sample shows about 110,000 clones, under 75% of them seen only once. Sequenced material: peripheral blood. These receptor sequences come from an older man with acute or convalescent COVID-19.

This rearrangement joins TRBV7-9 to TRBJ1-2; 11 nucleotides align to TRBD1. V trimming: 7 bases; J trimming: 6 bases; junction bases outside the gene matches: 13. There are 16 residues in the CDR3. Germline V lookup: CDR1 SEHNR, CDR2 FQNEAQ (reference sequence). CDR3 DNA: TGTGCCAGCACCCAGGGGGACAGGGGGATATCCCATGGCTACACCTTC. Translating gives CASTQGDRGISHGYTF.

This chain links TRBV9 with TRBJ1-1, with 9 bases that match TRBD1. This CDR3 has 16 residues. Germline V gene data show CDR1 as SGDLS and CDR2 as YYNGEE. J was trimmed by 0 bases and V by 5 bases; bases with no gene match: 8. The CDR3 nucleotides are TGTGCCAGCAGTCGCACACAGGGGGCCGTGAACACTGAAGCTTTCTTT. It is translated as CASSRTQGAVNTEAFF.

V and J are TRBV9 and TRBJ2-4; weak D call: TRBD2 (5 bases). Germline V gives CDR1 SGDLS, CDR2 YYNGEE. CDR3 length: 15 amino acids. V gave up 4 bases and J gave up 0 bases, with 11 bases separating them. As DNA, the CDR3 is TGTGCCAGCAGCACCGAGGGTCAAGCCAAAAACATTCAGTACTTC. This encodes CASSTEGQAKNIQYF.

This clone was recorded a few times. This chain links TRBV27 with TRBJ2-7; TRBD2 is a possible D gene (6 bases). The V end was cut by 0 bases, the J end by 2 bases, with 11 bases between. CDR1 and CDR2 from the germline V gene are MNHEY and SMNVEV (reference sequence). The CDR3 is 15 amino acids. CDR3 nucleotides: TGTGCCAGCAGTTTATCGAAGCGGGTCACCTACGAGCAGTACTTC. It translates to CASSLSKRVTYEQYF.

The J gene is TRBJ1-2, the V gene TRBV6-5; D ambiguous. The CDR3 is made up of 13 amino acids. The V gene lost 7 bases and the J gene lost 8 bases, with 17 bases spanning the gap. Germline CDR1 reads MNHEY; CDR2 reads SVGAGI. CDR3 loop: CASKGPTAGGYTF. The CDR3 bases are TGTGCCAGCAAAGGGCCTACCGCGGGGGGCTACACCTTC.

The rearrangement joins TRBV5-6 to TRBJ1-2; D call uncertain. CDR1 is SGHDT, CDR2 YYEEEE, per germline. This CDR3 has 14 amino acids. Trimming shortened V by 2 bases and J by 8 bases, and 16 bases separated the two germline ends. The CDR3 here is CASSLADGLQGYTF. The CDR3 DNA sequence: TGTGCCAGCAGCTTAGCTGACGGACTCCAGGGCTACACCTTC. Supplemented by reference TRBV5-6 and TRBJ1-2, the full variable domain reads DAGVTQSPTHLIKTRGQQVTLRCSPKSGHDTVSWYQQALGQGPQFIFQYYEEEERQRGNFPDRFSGHQFPNYSSELNVNALLLGDSALYLCASSLADGLQGYTFGSGTRLTVV.

With regard to this clone: The same CDR3 can be traced to other DNA sequences in this sample. V is TRBV7-9 and J is TRBJ2-3; D is perhaps TRBD1 (6 bases). The germline V gene encodes CDR1 SEHNR and CDR2 FQNEAQ (reference sequence). The CDR3 loop spans 15 amino acids. V lost 1 base and J 1 base, leaving 9 bases between the germline ends. The CDR3 DNA follows: TGTGCCAGCAGCTTAGGGGGGCGCGGCACAGATACGCAGTATTTT. Protein product: CASSLGGRGTDTQYF.

This chain uses TRBV6-5 with TRBJ2-7, with 8 bases identical to TRBD2. J lost 3 bases, V lost 8 bases, and 6 bases had no gene match. Germline assignment: CDR1 MNHEY and CDR2 SVGAGI. The CDR3 length is 13 residues. CDR3 in amino acids: CASGRTSFYEQYF. The CDR3 DNA is TGTGCCAGCGGACGGACTAGCTTCTACGAGCAGTACTTC.

The chain recombines TRBV28 with TRBJ1-5, with TRBD1 identical over 10 bases. J gave up 6 bases and V 5 bases, and 4 bases lay outside the gene matches. The CDR3 is made up of 14 amino acids. CDR1 and CDR2 (germline): MDHEN, SYDVKM. CDR3 protein: CASSAGTGVQPQHF. The CDR3 bases are TGTGCCAGCAGTGCCGGGACAGGGGTTCAGCCCCAGCATTTT. Looking up the rest from reference TRBV28 and TRBJ1-5 gives the full variable domain: DVKVTQSSRYLVKRTGEKVFLECVQDMDHENMFWYRQDPGLGLRLIYFSYDVKMKEKGDIPEGYSVSREKKERFSLILESASTNQTSMYLCASSAGTGVQPQHFGDGTRLSIL.

This clone was found many times. V usage is TRBV19 and J usage is TRBJ2-1; tentative D call: TRBD2 (7 bases). CDR1 LNHDA and CDR2 SQIVND come from the germline V gene (reference sequence). The V end lost 4 bases, the J end lost 5 bases, and 18 bases lay between the germline ends. This CDR3 has 16 residues. The CDR3 DNA is TGTGCCAGTAGTACCTGGGGGGGGCAGCCTCACAATGAGCAGTTCTTC. It codes for CASSTWGGQPHNEQFF.

V gene TRBV7-9 combines with J gene TRBJ1-4; D perhaps matches TRBD1 (6 bases). Per germline, CDR1 SEHNR and CDR2 FQNEAQ (reference sequence). V shed 1 base and J shed 4 bases, with 7 bases lying between them. The CDR3 totals 14 residues. This CDR3 reads CASSLGTDNEKLFF. The CDR3 DNA is TGTGCCAGCAGCTTAGGGACAGATAATGAAAAACTGTTTTTT.

This clone was seen a few times. This sequence joins TRBV6-5 and TRBJ1-1; a possible D gene is TRBD1 (5 bases). The CDR3 runs 13 residues. Between the trimmed V and J ends, which lost 5 bases and 1 base, there was a span of 8 bases. The V gene's germline CDR1 is MNHEY and CDR2 SVGAGI. CDR3 residues: CASSPRENTEAFF. The DNA of the CDR3 is TGTGCCAGCAGTCCCAGGGAGAACACTGAAGCTTTCTTT.

The rearrangement joins TRBV5-1 to TRBJ2-5; TRBD1 matches at 8 bases. With 1 base clipped from V and 2 bases from J, the junction kept 4 bases outside the gene matches. The germline V gene encodes CDR1 SGHRS and CDR2 YFSETQ. The CDR3 sequence is 15 residues long. Here the CDR3 reads CASSLYRTGQETQYF. The DNA for the CDR3 is TGCGCCAGCAGCTTGTATAGGACAGGGCAAGAGACCCAGTACTTC.

V and J are TRBV12-3 or TRBV12-4 and TRBJ2-5; D unresolved. V lost 4 bases, J lost 7 bases, and 10 bases lay in between. This CDR3 is built from 12 residues. CDR3 region: CASSYGSGTQYF. The CDR3 coding sequence is TGTGCCAGCAGTTACGGGTCTGGGACCCAGTACTTC.

V gene TRBV18 combines with J gene TRBJ1-5; D is unresolved. The V gene's germline CDR1 is KGHSH and CDR2 LQKENI. Trimming cost V 4 bases and J 6 bases, with 16 bases left between them. The CDR3 is made up of 15 amino acids. The CDR3 region is CASSQNGGGSQPQHF. As DNA, the CDR3 is TGTGCCAGCTCACAAAACGGTGGTGGTTCTCAGCCCCAGCATTTT.

The J gene is TRBJ1-2, the V gene TRBV6-5; TRBD1 aligns across 8 bases. The CDR3 has 12 amino acids. Germline lookup yields CDR1 MNHEY and CDR2 SVGAGI. V lost 10 bases and J lost 2; bases outside the gene matches: 3. The CDR3 sequence: CATGQGNYGYTF. Here the CDR3 DNA reads TGTGCCACCGGACAGGGAAACTATGGCTACACCTTC.

Remarks on this clone: Other DNA sequences from this sample encode an identical CDR3 as well. The rearrangement links TRBV9 to TRBJ2-3; 8 bases are shared with TRBD2. Trimming at V came to 4 bases and at J to 4 bases, leaving 5 bases not matched to a gene. The CDR3 contains 14 residues. Germline CDR1 is SGDLS and CDR2 is YYNGEE. The CDR3 is CASSPGGGPDTQYF. The CDR3 coding sequence is TGTGCCAGCAGCCCGGGAGGGGGTCCAGATACGCAGTATTTT.

By sample fraction, this clone is medium-sized (0.01 to 0.1%). The gene calls are TRBV18 and TRBJ2-7; TRBD1 matches 8 bases. Germline-derived CDR1 and CDR2 are KGHSH and LQKENI. This CDR3 region has 15 residues. Unmatched junction bases numbered 7, after V lost 0 bases and J lost 6 bases. The CDR3 DNA follows: TGTGCCAGCTCACCACCGGGCAGGGGGCTGGGCGAGCAGTACTTC. Amino acid sequence: CASSPPGRGLGEQYF.

The rearrangement links TRBV21-1 to TRBJ2-5; TRBD2, the table's D call, was not compared with the DNA. TRBV21-1 is a pseudogene. This CDR3 is 18 amino acids long. The CDR3: CASSKIRTSGTLRETQYF. CDR3 DNA sequence: TGTGCCAGCAGCAAAATTAGGACTAGCGGGACGCTGCGGGAGACCCAGTACTTC.

The V gene is TRBV10-3, the J gene TRBJ1-1; tentative D call: TRBD1 (5 bases). Germline loops: CDR1 ENHRY, CDR2 SYGVKD. V was trimmed by 7 bases and J by 0 bases, leaving 15 bases between them. The CDR3 spans 15 residues. CDR3 amino acids: CAITQGGQMNTEAFF. The CDR3 region has the DNA TGTGCCATCACTCAGGGAGGGCAAATGAACACTGAAGCTTTCTTT.

The chain combines TRBV2 with TRBJ2-5; possibly TRBD1 for D (5 bases). V was pared by 3 bases and J by 6 bases, with 8 bases between. The CDR3 has 12 residues. Germline lookup yields CDR1 SNHLY and CDR2 FYNNEI. CDR3 residues: CASSDRAQTQYF. The CDR3 DNA reads TGTGCCAGCAGTGACAGGGCCCAGACCCAGTACTTC.

The chain recombines TRBV6-4 with TRBJ2-2; TRBD2 matches at 9 bases. The junction had 6 bases not matched to a gene; V was cut back by 4 bases and J by 3 bases. Germline loops: CDR1 MRHNA, CDR2 SNTAGT. The CDR3 has 16 residues. Here the CDR3 reads CASSVDSGSYTGELFF. The CDR3 coding sequence is TGTGCCAGCAGTGTGGATAGCGGGAGCTACACCGGGGAGCTGTTTTTT.

The chain combines TRBV7-2 with TRBJ2-2, with 11 positions matching TRBD2. The CDR3 is 17 residues long. From germline, CDR1 is SGHTA and CDR2 FQGNSA. V lost 0 bases and J lost 7; bases outside the gene matches: 7. For the CDR3, the DNA is TGTGCCAGCAGCTTAGCAACTAGACTAGCGGGGAACGGGGAGCTGTTTTTT. It yields the protein CASSLATRLAGNGELFF.

The CDR3 sequence: CASSLGTESYEQYF. The CDR3, as DNA: TGTGCCAGCAGTCTCGGGACAGAAAGTTACGAGCAGTACTTC. The V gene is TRBV2, the J gene TRBJ2-7; TRBD1 matches 7 bases. The CDR3 extends over 14 amino acids. Germline V gives CDR1 SNHLY, CDR2 FYNNEI. With 5 bases clipped from V and 4 bases from J, the junction kept 8 bases outside the gene matches.

This clone was detected ten times or more. The chain has TRBV12-3 or TRBV12-4 and TRBJ1-3, with D uncertain. V was trimmed by 6 bases and J by 8 bases, leaving 14 bases between them. The CDR3 is 13 residues long. The CDR3 is CASRHLKSDTIYF. CDR3 nucleotide sequence: TGTGCCAGCAGACATTTGAAGTCTGACACCATATATTTT.

This clone came up a few times. The gene calls are TRBV27 and TRBJ2-3; 7 nucleotides align to TRBD2. CDR3 size: 14 residues. The V and J ends lost 8 bases and 2 bases, in that order; junction bases with no gene match: 7. Germline V CDR1 and CDR2: MNHEY, SMNVEV (reference sequence). The DNA of the CDR3 is TGTGCCAGCTCAGCGGGATCAAACACAGATACGCAGTATTTT. It translates to CASSAGSNTDTQYF.